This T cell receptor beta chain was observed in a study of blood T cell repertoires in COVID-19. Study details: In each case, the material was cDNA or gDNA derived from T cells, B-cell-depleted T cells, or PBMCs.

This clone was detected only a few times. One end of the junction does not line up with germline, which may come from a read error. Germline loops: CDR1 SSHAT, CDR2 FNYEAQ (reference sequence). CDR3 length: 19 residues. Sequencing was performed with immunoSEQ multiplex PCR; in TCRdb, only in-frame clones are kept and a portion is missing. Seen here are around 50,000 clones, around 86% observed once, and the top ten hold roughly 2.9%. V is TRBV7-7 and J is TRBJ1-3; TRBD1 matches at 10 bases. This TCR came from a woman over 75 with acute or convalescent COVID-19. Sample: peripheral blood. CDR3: CASSLGIRDRGSEGNTIYF. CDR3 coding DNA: TGTGCTAGCAGCTTAGGGATCCGGGACAGGGGTTCGGAAGGAAACACCATATATTTT.